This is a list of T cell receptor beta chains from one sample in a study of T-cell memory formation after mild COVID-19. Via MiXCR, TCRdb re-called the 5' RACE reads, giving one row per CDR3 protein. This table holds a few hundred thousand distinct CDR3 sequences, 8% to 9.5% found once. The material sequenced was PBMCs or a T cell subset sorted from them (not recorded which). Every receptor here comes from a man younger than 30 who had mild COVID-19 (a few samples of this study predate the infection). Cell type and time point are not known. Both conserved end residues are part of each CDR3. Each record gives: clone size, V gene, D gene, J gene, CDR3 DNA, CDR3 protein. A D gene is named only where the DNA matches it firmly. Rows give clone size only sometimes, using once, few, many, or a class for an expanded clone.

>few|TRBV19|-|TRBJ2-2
TGTGCCAGTAGCCCAGCGGCACTCTACACCGGGGAGCTGTTTTTT
CASSPAALYTGELFF
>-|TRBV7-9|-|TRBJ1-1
TGTGCCAGCAGCCAACAGGGAGCAGGCACTGAAGCTTTCTTT
CASSQQGAGTEAFF
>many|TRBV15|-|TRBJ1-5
TGTGCCACCAGCAGAGTAGGTGGGGGGCGCTTGGCGAGCAATCAGCCCCAGCATTTT
CATSRVGGGRLASNQPQHF
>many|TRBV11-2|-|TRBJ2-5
TGTGCCAGCAGCTTGCCAGGGGTTCGAGAGACCCAGTACTTC
CASSLPGVRETQYF
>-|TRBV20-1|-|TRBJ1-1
TGCAGTGCTAGAGTCCCGGGGATGAACACTGAAGCTTTCTTT
CSARVPGMNTEAFF
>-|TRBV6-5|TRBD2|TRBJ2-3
TGTGCCAGCTGGACTAGCGGGGCCAGCACAGATACGCAGTATTTT
CASWTSGASTDTQYF
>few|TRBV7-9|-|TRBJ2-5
TGTGCCAGCAGCACCCCTTTGGGGGGCCCTGATCGCGGGACCCAGTACTTC
CASSTPLGGPDRGTQYF
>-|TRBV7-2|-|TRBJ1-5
TGTGCCAGCAGCTTAGGTGCAGGAAGACCAAATCAGCCCCAGCATTTT
CASSLGAGRPNQPQHF
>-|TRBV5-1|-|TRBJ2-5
TGCGCCAGCAGCTGGGGGACGGGGAACCAAGAGACCCAGTACTTC
CASSWGTGNQETQYF
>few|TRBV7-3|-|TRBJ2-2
TGTGCCAGCACCCCAACCGAGGGGAAGGGGGAGCTGTTTTTT
CASTPTEGKGELFF
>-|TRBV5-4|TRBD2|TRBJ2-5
TGTGCCAGCAGCGGACTAGCGGGGGGATTGGTCGGAGAGACCCAGTACTTC
CASSGLAGGLVGETQYF
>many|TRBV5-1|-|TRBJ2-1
TGCGCCAGCAGCTTCGGGTCGAGCTCCTACAATGAGCAGTTCTTC
CASSFGSSSYNEQFF
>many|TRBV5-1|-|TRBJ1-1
TGCGCCAGCAGCTATTTCGGGGAGGTGGGCACTGAAGCTTTCTTT
CASSYFGEVGTEAFF
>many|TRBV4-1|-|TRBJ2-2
TGCGCCAGCAGCCAAGTCGGGGGAGCCGGGGAGCTGTTTTTT
CASSQVGGAGELFF
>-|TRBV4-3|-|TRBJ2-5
TGCGCCAGCAGCCAAGATTTTGGATGGGCCGAGACCCAGTACTTC
CASSQDFGWAETQYF
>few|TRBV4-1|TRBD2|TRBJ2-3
TGCGCCAGCAGCCAAGACCTAGCGGGAACGAGGGGGCTTGGAGATACGCAGTATTTT
CASSQDLAGTRGLGDTQYF
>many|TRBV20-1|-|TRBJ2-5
TGCAGTGCTACCAACAGGGTCACTCGGGAGACCCAGTACTTC
CSATNRVTRETQYF
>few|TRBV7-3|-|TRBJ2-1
TGTGCCAGCAGCCTCATAGGGGGAGGTGCTGAGCAGTTCTTC
CASSLIGGGAEQFF
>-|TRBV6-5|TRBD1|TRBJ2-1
TGTGCCAGCAGGAGACAGGGGGGCTGGCCGGATGAGCAGTTCTTC
CASRRQGGWPDEQFF
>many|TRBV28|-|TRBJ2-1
TGTGCCAGCAGTTTAGGGACCGAGGGGGGAAATGAGCAGTTCTTC
CASSLGTEGGNEQFF
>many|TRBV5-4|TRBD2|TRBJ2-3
TGTGCCAGCAGTCCACCGCTAGCGGGGGCAGATGCGGGTACGCAGTATTTT
CASSPPLAGADAGTQYF
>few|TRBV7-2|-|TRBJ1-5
TGTGCCAGCAGCTTAGCTGCAAGCAATCAGCCCCAGCATTTT
CASSLAASNQPQHF
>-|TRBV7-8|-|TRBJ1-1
TGTGCCAGCAGCCGACCCGTTCCAGAAGGTAGATCTGAAGCTTTCTTT
CASSRPVPEGRSEAFF
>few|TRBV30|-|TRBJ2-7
TGTGCCTGGAGTGTAGCGTACGAGCAGTACTTC
CAWSVAYEQYF
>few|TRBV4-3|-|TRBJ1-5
TGCGCCAGCAGCCAAGATCTTCCAGGCTATGGCCAGCCCCAGCATTTT
CASSQDLPGYGQPQHF
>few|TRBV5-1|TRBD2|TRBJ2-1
TGCGCCAGCAGCTTGGATGGTAGCGGGGGGGTTGAGCAGTTCTTC
CASSLDGSGGVEQFF
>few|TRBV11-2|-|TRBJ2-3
TGTGCCAGCAGCACCCAGGAGGGAAGCACAGATACGCAGTATTTT
CASSTQEGSTDTQYF
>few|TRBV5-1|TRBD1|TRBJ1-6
TGCGCCAGCAGCCTCAGGGGGCCGGTTACGAATTCACCCCTCCACTTT
CASSLRGPVTNSPLHF
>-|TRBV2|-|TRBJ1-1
TGTGCCAGCAGTCCCTTGAGCGGAATGAACACTGAAGCTTTCTTT
CASSPLSGMNTEAFF
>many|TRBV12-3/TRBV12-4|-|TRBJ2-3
TGTGCCAGCAGTTTTGGTGATACGCAGTATTTT
CASSFGDTQYF
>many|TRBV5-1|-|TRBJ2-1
TGCGCCAGCAGCTTGGCTGGCAGGGGTATCTCCAATGAGCAGTTCTTC
CASSLAGRGISNEQFF
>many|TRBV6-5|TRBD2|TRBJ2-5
TGTGCCAGCAGTTACTCCGGGACTAGCGGGGGAGAGACCCAGTACTTC
CASSYSGTSGGETQYF
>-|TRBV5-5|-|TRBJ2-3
TGTGCCAGCAGCCCTGACATAGCCAAGTCCGATACGCAGTATTTT
CASSPDIAKSDTQYF
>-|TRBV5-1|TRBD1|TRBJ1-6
TGCGCCAGCAGCTATTCCGGGACAGGGATCAATTCACCCCTCCACTTT
CASSYSGTGINSPLHF
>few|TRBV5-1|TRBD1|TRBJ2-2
TGCGCCAGCAGCTTCTTCCCGGGACAGGGGCTCTCCGGGGAGCTGTTTTTT
CASSFFPGQGLSGELFF
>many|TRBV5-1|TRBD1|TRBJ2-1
TGCGCCAGCAGCGACAGGGACAATGAGCAGTTCTTC
CASSDRDNEQFF
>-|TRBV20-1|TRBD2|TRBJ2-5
TGCAGTGCTAGATCTGCGGGGGGGCAAACCCAGTACTTC
CSARSAGGQTQYF
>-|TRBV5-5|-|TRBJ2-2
TGTGCCAGCAGCTTGTTCAGGGACTCCGGGGAGCTGTTTTTT
CASSLFRDSGELFF
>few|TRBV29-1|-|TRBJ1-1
TGCAGCGCGACTGAGAATTGGGGGAAACTGAACACTGAAGCTTTCTTT
CSATENWGKLNTEAFF
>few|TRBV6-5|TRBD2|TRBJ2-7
TGTGCCAGCAGTACCGTTAGACTAGCGGGGAACATCTACGAGCAGTACTTC
CASSTVRLAGNIYEQYF
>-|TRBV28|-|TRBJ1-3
TGTGCCACCACGGTTGCCGGGGCCCGGCGAAACACCATATATTTT
CATTVAGARRNTIYF